This entry concerns a single T cell receptor beta chain. Sequencing used immunoSEQ multiplex PCR; TCRdb keeps in-frame clones, though not all of them. Among about 110,000 clones, about 83% were seen once, and the ten largest hold about 4%. This entry belongs to a study of blood T cell repertoires in COVID-19. Overall study: T cells, B-cell-depleted T cells, or PBMCs supplied cDNA or gDNA.

J gave up 5 bases and V 4 bases, and 8 bases lay outside the gene matches. CDR1 is SGHRS, CDR2 YFSETQ, per germline. The CDR3 is made up of 15 amino acids. Sequenced input: peripheral blood. The chain employs TRBV5-1 and TRBJ2-1; 8 bases line up with TRBD1. The clonotype was recovered from a woman aged 65 to 85 with acute or convalescent COVID-19. The CDR3 bases are TGCGCCAGCAGCCCGACCGGGACAGGTGACAATGAGCAGTTCTTC. Protein: CASSPTGTGDNEQFF.